This T cell receptor (beta chain) is drawn from a study of early T cells in non-severe SARS-CoV-2 infection (dated by TCRdb to the early 2020s). In terms of the full investigation: Bulk RNA from unsorted whole blood was used for TCR sequencing, so alpha and beta chains could not be paired.

Trimming removed 0 bases from V and 2 bases from J, leaving 12 bases between the germline ends. The CDR3 contains 16 residues, cysteine and phenylalanine counted. Only CDR3 DNA is held: 48 bases, read in frame from base 1. In the germline V gene (reference sequence), CDR1 corresponds to MNHEY and CDR2 to SMNVEV. Points the paper makes about the study in general: VDJdb matching was skewed toward anti-spike CD8 responses, so virus-specific expansions were likely underestimated and private and CD4 specificities were missed.

Set within a cohort of healthcare workers in London, UK, this nested case-control study involved weekly PCR testing of nasopharyngeal swabs along with blood sampling. Healthcare workers were enrolled in the week of the UK lockdown, from 23 to 31 March 2020, and were followed every week for up to 16 weeks. Library preparation employed 5' RACE. The sequencer was a NextSeq 500. The TCR library protocol attached unique molecular identifiers to individual cDNA molecules to correct for sequencing error and PCR bias. Both TCR alpha and beta chains were sequenced, and tight co-correlation was observed between alpha and beta sequence abundances in each sample. Turning to the authors' computational methods: Decombinator V4 was used to annotate the V gene, J gene and CDR3 of the TCR sequences. TCRs were defined as expanded if a significant change between any two time points was detected under a Poisson model with p below 0.0001. TCR abundances were normalised to the total number of TCRs sequenced per sample and expressed as counts per million. TRAV1-2 paired with TRAJ12, TRAJ20 or TRAJ33 defined MAIT TCRs, while TRAV10 paired with TRAJ18 defined iNKT TCRs. A search of VDJdb, accessed on 1 November 2021, was run for TCRs annotated to CMV, EBV and SARS-CoV-2, with TCRs annotated for multiple antigens excluded. The public reads were quality trimmed at Q25 with fastp and then assembled into clones with MiXCR by TCRdb, keeping productive beta chains. CDR3 protein sequences are deduplicated, and each keeps its most common genes and DNA. The V and J calls reflect TCRdb's pipeline rather than the authors' work. A total of 25,000 to 35,000 distinct CDR3 sequences appear in this sample, around 5.8% of them only once. The ten most abundant clones make up 5% to 5.5% of the sample.

This clonotype was found many times. Its antigen remains unidentified. It has no much larger one-base neighbor in the sample; base qualities were not kept. The origin of this receptor is an adult who was a healthcare worker with PCR-confirmed SARS-CoV-2 infection or an uninfected control (not recorded which). Sequencing input: whole blood. The chain is encoded by TRBV27 joined to TRBJ2-3; no confident D gene assignment can be made. Read as DNA, the sequence is TGTGCCAGCAGTTTATCGTTCGCTCTATTCACAGATACGCAGTATTTT. Its translation reads: CASSLSFALFTDTQYF.